This T cell receptor beta chain stems from a study of tumor and adjacent non-tumor tissue in lung cancer. Across the study: About 4.17 million productive TCRbeta reads were obtained per sample on average. Study-level points and caveats: Tumor tissue had significantly higher TCR diversity than normal lung. Patients with more diverse tumor TCRs had worse survival.

The germline gives CDR1 SGHAT, CDR2 FQNNGV. V was cut by 5 bases and J by 6 bases, with 17 bases left in between. CDR3 length: 15 amino acids. As regards this clonotype: Its antigen remains unknown.

No cell sorting was done before RNA was extracted from the tissue. TCRbeta libraries were built with three rounds of nested PCR, modified from ARM-PCR. Via MiXCR, TCRdb re-called the multiplex PCR reads, giving one row per CDR3 protein. The data hold tens of thousands of distinct CDR3 sequences, with 80% to 85% observed a single time. The clonotype originates from a woman between 45 and 60 years old with non-small cell lung cancer. The sample comprised lung tumor tissue. The chain uses TRBV11-2 and TRBJ2-1, with D maybe TRBD2 (6 bases). The CDR3 coding sequence is TGTGCCAGCAGCCGGATACTAGCTATGAGCAATGAGCAGTTCTTC. It encodes CASSRILAMSNEQFF.